This T cell receptor (beta chain) was sequenced in a study of Ad26.COV2.S vaccination and SARS-CoV-2 variants. Per the germline V gene, CDR1 is SGHAT and CDR2 is FQNNGV. With V trimmed by 8 bases and J by 0 bases, 15 bases remained unmatched. The CDR3 loop spans 18 amino acids. The treatment is: around 19 received Ad26.COV2.S at low or high dose, single or two shots; five or six received placebo; per-sample allocation not given. Repertoires come from day 63 after the first vaccine or placebo injection. This table comes from immunoSEQ multiplex PCR, and its TCRdb copy is limited to in-frame clones, with some not included. The data show about 400,000 clones, roughly four fifths seen once.

The material sequenced was peripheral blood, taken in a trial of Ad26.COV2.S vaccine versus placebo. The chain employs TRBV11-2 and TRBJ2-1; 8 nucleotides align to TRBD1. The TCR was taken from a person aged 18-65 years who received the Ad26.COV2.S COVID-19 vaccine or a placebo. CDR3 protein: CASGLPGQVFSSYNEQFF. The CDR3, as DNA: TGTGCCAGCGGTCTTCCGGGACAGGTTTTTAGCTCCTACAATGAGCAGTTCTTC.